One and the same sample provided the 11 T cell receptor beta chains below, sequenced in a study of graft-versus-host responses after intestinal transplantation. Profiling relied on immunoSEQ multiplex PCR, and the TCRdb table lists in-frame clones only, not all of them. The data contain tens of thousands of clones, 91% of them singletons. Antigens of these TCRs are unknown. The specimen was unstimulated CD8+ T cells sorted from spleen or lymph node cells, collected before intestinal transplant. The origin of the receptors is a human donor who received an intestinal transplant.

This rearrangement joins TRBV5-6 to TRBJ2-7, with TRBD2 identical over 11 bases. Looked up from germline, CDR1 is SGHDT and CDR2 is YYEEEE. J lost 2 bases, V lost 4 bases, and 2 bases had no gene match. This CDR3 comprises 14 residues. In nucleotides, the CDR3 is TGTGCCAGCAGCATTAGCGGGAGGGCCTACGAGCAGTACTTC. It specifies CASSISGRAYEQYF.

The chain employs TRBV5-6 and TRBJ1-2; D call uncertain. V was trimmed by 1 base and J by 1 base, leaving 8 bases between them. The CDR3 is 14 amino acids. The germline V gene encodes CDR1 SGHDT and CDR2 YYEEEE. The CDR3 here is CASSLIGSNYGYTF. CDR3 DNA sequence: TGTGCCAGCAGCTTGATTGGGAGTAACTATGGCTACACCTTC. Variable domain in full (rest from reference TRBV5-6 and TRBJ1-2): DAGVTQSPTHLIKTRGQQVTLRCSPKSGHDTVSWYQQALGQGPQFIFQYYEEEERQRGNFPDRFSGHQFPNYSSELNVNALLLGDSALYLCASSLIGSNYGYTFGSGTRLTVV.

V and J are TRBV9 and TRBJ1-3; unclear D gene. This CDR3 spans 16 amino acids. Trimming pared 3 bases from V and 5 bases from J, leaving 18 bases between. Germline V gene data show CDR1 as SGDLS and CDR2 as YYNGEE. The CDR3 is CASSETPERLRNTIYF. The CDR3 coding sequence is TGTGCCAGCAGCGAAACCCCAGAACGCCTTCGAAACACCATATATTTT.

The J gene is TRBJ1-6, the V gene TRBV27; D is possibly TRBD1 (5 bases). The CDR3 contains 15 residues. Trimming removed 5 bases at V and 8 bases at J, with 16 bases between. Germline assignment: CDR1 MNHEY and CDR2 SMNVEV (reference sequence). The DNA of the CDR3 is TGTGCCAGCAGTATGCCAGGGCTCCAGGATTCACCCCTCCACTTT. It specifies CASSMPGLQDSPLHF.

The V gene is TRBV27, the J gene TRBJ2-7; 9 bases map to TRBD2. Germline assignment: CDR1 MNHEY and CDR2 SMNVEV (reference sequence). The CDR3 runs to 14 residues. Trimming at V came to 2 bases and at J to 4 bases, leaving 3 bases not matched to a gene. CDR3 amino acids: CASSLTSGFYEQYF. The CDR3 nucleotides are TGTGCCAGCAGTTTAACTAGCGGGTTTTACGAGCAGTACTTC.

In this sample, this clone turned up a few times. The rearrangement uses TRBV28 and TRBJ2-7; TRBD2 aligns across 7 bases. V dropped 3 bases and J dropped 6; count of bases not matched to a gene: 5. Germline CDR1 is MDHEN and CDR2 is SYDVKM. This CDR3 spans 13 amino acids. CDR3 in amino acids: CASSFWGGGEQYF. The CDR3 DNA follows: TGTGCCAGCAGTTTTTGGGGGGGTGGCGAGCAGTACTTC.

This clone was detected only once. The chain employs TRBV7-9 and TRBJ2-1; unclear D gene. Germline-derived CDR1 and CDR2 are SEHNR and FQNEAQ (reference sequence). V lost 2 bases and J lost 7, with 6 bases in between. This CDR3 has 12 residues. CDR3 coding DNA: TGTGCCAGCAGCTTACCCCCTAATGAGCAGTTCTTC. This sequence encodes CASSLPPNEQFF.

The chain combines TRBV11-2 with TRBJ1-4, with 9 bases that match TRBD1. CDR1 and CDR2 from the germline V gene are SGHAT and FQNNGV. This CDR3 region has 13 residues. The V segment lost 7 bases and the J segment 10 bases; nucleotides outside the gene matches: 7. CDR3 residues: CASTGDRERKLFF. The CDR3 DNA reads TGTGCCAGCACCGGGGACAGGGAGCGAAAACTGTTTTTT.

In DNA, the CDR3 is TGTGCCAGCTCACCAGGTCTACTAGCGGACACGAGCTCCTACAATGAGCAGTTCTTC. Its protein product is CASSPGLLADTSSYNEQFF. The chain couples TRBV18 to TRBJ2-1; 8 positions match TRBD2. The germline V gene encodes CDR1 KGHSH and CDR2 LQKENI. The CDR3 length is 19 residues. V lost 2 bases to trimming and J lost 0 bases; unmatched junction nucleotides: 12.

This clone has a single count. The CDR3 DNA sequence: TGTGCCAGCAGCCAGACAACGAACACTGAAGCTTTCTTT. Residues: CASSQTTNTEAFF. The rearrangement joins TRBV7-7 to TRBJ1-1; D uncertain. The germline CDR1 and CDR2 sequences are SSHAT and FNYEAQ (reference sequence). V lost 5 bases to trimming and J lost 1 base, with 8 bases between them. The length of the CDR3 is 13 residues.

The chain has TRBV7-9 and TRBJ1-4; D uncertain. V lost 5 bases, J lost 3 bases, and 10 bases lay in between. Germline CDR1 SEHNR, CDR2 FQNEAQ (reference sequence). The CDR3 length is 14 residues. The CDR3 coding sequence is TGTGCCAGCAGCCTTGGAGGTTCTAATGAAAAACTGTTTTTT. Amino acid sequence: CASSLGGSNEKLFF.